The 13 T cell receptor beta chains below all came from one sample that was sequenced in a study of blood T cell repertoires in COVID-19. TCRdb keeps only in-frame clones here, not all; method: immunoSEQ multiplex PCR. The sample gives tens of thousands of clones, around 70% of which show up once; 4.8% is in the top ten. The source material was peripheral blood. The receptor set was obtained from a woman in her seventies with COVID-19, enrolled during active disease.

This clone was detected once. The chain couples TRBV7-3 to TRBJ2-1, with 7 bases that match TRBD2. Germline V gene data show CDR1 as SGHTA and CDR2 as FQGTGA. The CDR3 consists of 15 residues. The V gene end was trimmed by 1 base and the J gene end by 5 bases; junction bases not matched to a gene: 5. DNA of the CDR3: TGTGCCAGCAGCTTAAGGTTAGCGGGCCACAATGAGCAGTTCTTC. It is translated as CASSLRLAGHNEQFF.

The CDR3 sequence is CATSTSGTDQETQYF. The CDR3 nucleotides are TGTGCCACTTCGACTAGCGGGACTGATCAAGAGACCCAGTACTTC. V usage is TRBV19 and J usage is TRBJ2-5, with 11 bases fitting TRBD2. Trimming cost V 10 bases and J 2 bases; bases outside gene matches: 9. The germline V gene has CDR1 LNHDA and CDR2 SQIVND (reference sequence). The CDR3 is made up of 15 amino acids.

V gene TRBV20-1 combines with J gene TRBJ1-4; D unresolved. This CDR3 is built from 12 residues. Germline V gene sequence: CDR1 DFQATT, CDR2 SNEGSKA (reference sequence). V lost 3 bases and J lost 5, with 7 bases in between. This CDR3 is CSASTENEKLFF. CDR3 coding DNA: TGCAGTGCTAGTACGGAGAATGAAAAACTGTTTTTT.

V and J are TRBV3-1 (or the pseudogene TRBV3-2) and TRBJ1-6, with D possibly matching TRBD1 (6 bases). This CDR3 has 16 residues. CDR1 and CDR2 from the germline V gene are LGHDT and YNNKEL (reference sequence). V shed 5 bases and J shed 2 bases, with 13 bases lying between them. The CDR3 loop reads CASSSLGGAYNSPLHF. In nucleotides, the CDR3 is TGTGCCAGCAGCTCCCTAGGGGGTGCCTATAATTCACCCCTCCACTTT.

This rearrangement joins TRBV7-8 to TRBJ2-5; D is perhaps TRBD2 (6 bases). The CDR3 extends over 17 amino acids. V lost 4 bases and J 5 bases, leaving 23 bases between the germline ends. The germline gives CDR1 SGHVS, CDR2 FQNEAQ. The CDR3 nucleotides read TGTGCCAGCAGCTCGCACCGAGTAGGCGGGATTCGGGAGACCCAGTACTTC. It specifies CASSSHRVGGIRETQYF. The full variable domain, with the rest looked up from reference TRBV7-8 and TRBJ2-5, is GAGVSQSPRYKVAKRGQDVALRCDPISGHVSLFWYQQALGQGPEFLTYFQNEAQLDKSGLPSDRFFAERPEGSVSTLKIQRTQQEDSAVYLCASSSHRVGGIRETQYFGPGTRLLVL.

The chain recombines TRBV7-9 with TRBJ2-5; no clear D. The CDR3 consists of 11 residues. In germline, CDR1 is SEHNR, CDR2 FQNEAQ (reference sequence). Trimming cost V 7 bases and J 9 bases, with 12 bases left between them. DNA for the CDR3: TGTGCCAGCACCATGTTAGAATCCCAGTACTTC. Amino acid sequence: CASTMLESQYF.

This chain joins TRBV3-1 (or the pseudogene TRBV3-2) and TRBJ1-2, with TRBD1 matching over 9 bases. The CDR3 sequence is 15 residues long. The ends lost 3 bases at V and 2 bases at J; junction bases unmatched: 4. Germline V gives CDR1 LGHDT, CDR2 YNNKEL (reference sequence). CDR3 protein: CASSQVTGGNYGYTF. The CDR3 DNA reads TGTGCCAGCAGCCAGGTGACAGGGGGGAACTATGGCTACACCTTC.

The V call is TRBV27, the J call TRBJ1-5, with D perhaps matching TRBD1 (5 bases). Germline values: CDR1 MNHEY, CDR2 SMNVEV (reference sequence). V was cut by 2 bases and J by 9 bases, with 14 bases left in between. The CDR3 loop spans 14 amino acids. The CDR3, as DNA: TGTGCCAGCAGTTTAGGGCAGGGATTAGGGCCCCAGCATTTT. Protein sequence: CASSLGQGLGPQHF.

The gene calls are TRBV19 and TRBJ1-6, with unresolved D. The CDR3 loop spans 15 amino acids. V lost 1 base to trimming and J lost 9 bases, with 13 bases between them. Germline-derived CDR1 and CDR2 are LNHDA and SQIVND (reference sequence). CDR3: CASSIVGREGSPLHF. The DNA of the CDR3 is TGTGCCAGTAGTATAGTGGGGAGGGAAGGTTCACCCCTCCACTTT.

This chain uses TRBV11-1 with TRBJ2-3, with a tentative D call TRBD2 (5 bases). This CDR3 contains 14 residues. Per germline, CDR1 SGHAT and CDR2 FQDESV (reference sequence). V gave up 9 bases and J gave up 9 bases, with 22 bases separating them. The CDR3 DNA reads TGTGCCAGTGGGTCTGGGCTAGGGAGAATCACGCAGTATTTT. It codes for CASGSGLGRITQYF.

This chain uses TRBV24-1 with TRBJ2-2; TRBD2 agrees at 11 bases. J was trimmed by 1 base and V by 9 bases; bases with no gene match: 3. The CDR3 runs to 15 residues. Germline values: CDR1 KGHDR, CDR2 SFDVKD. The chain's CDR3 is CATPGLAVNTGELFF. The CDR3 DNA follows: TGTGCCACCCCGGGACTAGCGGTGAACACCGGGGAGCTGTTTTTT.

V is TRBV7-9 and J is TRBJ1-5; 11 bases are shared with TRBD1. Per the germline V gene, CDR1 is SEHNR and CDR2 is FQNEAQ (reference sequence). The CDR3 has 13 residues. The junction had 0 bases not matched to a gene; V was cut back by 5 bases and J by 6 bases. CDR3 protein: CASSGTGGQPQHF. The CDR3 DNA reads TGTGCCAGCAGCGGGACAGGGGGTCAGCCCCAGCATTTT.

This sequence joins TRBV11-3 and TRBJ2-4; 8 nucleotides line up with TRBD2. The CDR3 covers 15 residues. The germline V gene encodes CDR1 SGHNT and CDR2 YENEEA. V lost 3 bases, J lost 0 bases, and 1 base stayed unmatched. The CDR3 loop is CASSFAGGAKNIQYF. In DNA form, the CDR3 reads TGTGCCAGCAGCTTTGCGGGAGGAGCCAAAAACATTCAGTACTTC.